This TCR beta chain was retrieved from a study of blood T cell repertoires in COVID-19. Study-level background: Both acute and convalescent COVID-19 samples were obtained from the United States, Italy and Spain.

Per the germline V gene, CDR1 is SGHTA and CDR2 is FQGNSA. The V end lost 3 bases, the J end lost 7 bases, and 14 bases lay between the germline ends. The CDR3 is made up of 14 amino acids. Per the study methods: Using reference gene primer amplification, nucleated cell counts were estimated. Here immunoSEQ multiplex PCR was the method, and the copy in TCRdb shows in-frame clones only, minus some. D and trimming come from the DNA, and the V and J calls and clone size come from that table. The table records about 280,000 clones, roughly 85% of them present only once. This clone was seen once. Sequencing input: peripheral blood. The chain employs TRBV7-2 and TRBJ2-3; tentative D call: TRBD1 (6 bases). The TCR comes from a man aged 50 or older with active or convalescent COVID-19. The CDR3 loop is CASSLRGSPNTQYF. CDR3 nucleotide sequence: TGTGCCAGCAGCTTGAGGGGGAGCCCTAATACGCAGTATTTT.